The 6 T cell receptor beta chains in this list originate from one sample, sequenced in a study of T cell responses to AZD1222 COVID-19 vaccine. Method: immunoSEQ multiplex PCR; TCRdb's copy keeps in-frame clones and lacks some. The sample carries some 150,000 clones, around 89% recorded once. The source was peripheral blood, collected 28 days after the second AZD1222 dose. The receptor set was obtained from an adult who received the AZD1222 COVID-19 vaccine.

The CDR3 coding sequence is TGTGCCATCAGTGAGTCGCGGACAGGGGGCACTGAAGCTTTCTTT. Residues: CAISESRTGGTEAFF. This chain uses TRBV10-3 with TRBJ1-1; 10 nucleotides agree with TRBD1. After removal of 0 bases from V and 4 bases from J, the junction contained 2 bases not matched to a gene. CDR3 size: 15 residues. Germline CDR1 and CDR2: ENHRY and SYGVKD.

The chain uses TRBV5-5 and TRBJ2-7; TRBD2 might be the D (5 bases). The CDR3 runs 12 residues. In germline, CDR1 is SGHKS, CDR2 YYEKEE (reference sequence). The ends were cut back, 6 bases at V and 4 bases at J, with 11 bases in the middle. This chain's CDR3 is CASILGEYEQYF. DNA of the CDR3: TGTGCCAGCATCCTCGGGGAGTACGAGCAGTACTTC.

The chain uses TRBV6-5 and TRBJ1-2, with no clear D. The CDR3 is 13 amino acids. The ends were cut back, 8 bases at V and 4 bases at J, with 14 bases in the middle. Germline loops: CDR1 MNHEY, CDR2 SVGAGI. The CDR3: CASSADGSYGYTF. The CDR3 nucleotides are TGTGCCAGCTCAGCGGATGGGAGCTATGGCTACACCTTC.

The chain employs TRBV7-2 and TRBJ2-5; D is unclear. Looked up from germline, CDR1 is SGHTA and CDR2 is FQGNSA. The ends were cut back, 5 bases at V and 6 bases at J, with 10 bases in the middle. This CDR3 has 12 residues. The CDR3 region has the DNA TGTGCCAGCAGCCCGCAGAGGCAGACCCAGTACTTC. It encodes CASSPQRQTQYF.

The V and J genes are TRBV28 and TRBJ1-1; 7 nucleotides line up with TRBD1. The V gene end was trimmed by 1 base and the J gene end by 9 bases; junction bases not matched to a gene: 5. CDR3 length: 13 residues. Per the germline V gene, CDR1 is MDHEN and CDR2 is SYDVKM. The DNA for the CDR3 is TGTGCCAGCAGTTTATTCAGGGGGGAAAAAGCTTTCTTT. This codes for CASSLFRGEKAFF.

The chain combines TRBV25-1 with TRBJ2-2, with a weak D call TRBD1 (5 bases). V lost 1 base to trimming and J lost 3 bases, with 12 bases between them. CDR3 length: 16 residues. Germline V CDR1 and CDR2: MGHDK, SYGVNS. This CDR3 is CASSELVDRDTGELFF. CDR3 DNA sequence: TGTGCCAGCAGTGAATTAGTAGACAGAGACACCGGGGAGCTGTTTTTT.